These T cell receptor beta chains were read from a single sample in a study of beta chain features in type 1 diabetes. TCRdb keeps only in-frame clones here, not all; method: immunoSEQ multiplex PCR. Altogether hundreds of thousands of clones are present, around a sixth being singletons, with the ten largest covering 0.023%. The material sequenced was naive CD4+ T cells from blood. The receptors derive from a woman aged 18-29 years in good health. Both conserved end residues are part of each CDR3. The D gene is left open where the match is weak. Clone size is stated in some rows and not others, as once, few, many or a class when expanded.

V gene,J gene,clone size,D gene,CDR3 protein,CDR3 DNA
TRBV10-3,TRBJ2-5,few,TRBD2,CAVNTAGGSQETQYF,TGTGCCGTGAATACAGCGGGAGGGTCTCAGGAGACCCAGTACTTC
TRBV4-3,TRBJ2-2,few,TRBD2,CASSGAGGRGNTGELFF,TGCGCCAGCAGCGGAGCGGGAGGGAGGGGGAACACCGGGGAGCTGTTTTTT
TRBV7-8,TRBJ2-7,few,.,CASSLVAYEQYF,TGTGCCAGCAGCTTAGTGGCGTACGAGCAGTACTTC
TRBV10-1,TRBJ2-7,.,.,CASSDSSYEQYF,TGCGCCAGCAGTGACTCCTCCTACGAGCAGTACTTC
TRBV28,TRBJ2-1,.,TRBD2,CASSSGPGGLAGYNEQFF,TGTGCCAGCAGTTCAGGCCCCGGAGGACTAGCGGGCTACAATGAGCAGTTCTTC
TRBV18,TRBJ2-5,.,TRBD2,CASSPAGGQETQYF,TGTGCCAGCTCACCCGCGGGGGGGCAAGAGACCCAGTACTTC
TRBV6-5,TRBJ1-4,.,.,CASRKNEKLFF,TGTGCCAGCCGGAAGAATGAAAAACTGTTTTTT
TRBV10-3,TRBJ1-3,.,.,CAISGGQNTIYF,TGTGCCATCAGTGGGGGTCAAAACACCATATATTTT
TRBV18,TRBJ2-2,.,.,CASSPYDTGELFF,TGTGCCAGCTCACCATACGACACCGGGGAGCTGTTTTTT
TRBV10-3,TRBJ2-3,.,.,CAISATGILADTQYF,TGTGCCATCAGTGCGACCGGGATTCTGGCAGATACGCAGTATTTT
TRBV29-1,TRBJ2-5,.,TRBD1,CSVVDRGRQETQYF,TGCAGCGTTGTGGACAGGGGGCGCCAAGAGACCCAGTACTTC
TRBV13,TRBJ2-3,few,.,CAIRLLVADTQYF,TGTGCCATCCGCCTTCTAGTTGCAGATACGCAGTATTTT
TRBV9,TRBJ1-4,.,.,CASSVGPTTDLFF,TGTGCCAGCAGCGTCGGTCCCACGACAGATTTGTTTTTT
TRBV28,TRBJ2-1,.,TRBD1,CASSHRDRAYGTLNPPRFF,TGTGCCAGCAGTCACCGGGACAGGGCATACGGGACTCTCAATCCCCCACGGTTCTTC
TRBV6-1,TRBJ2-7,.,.,CASSEAFGALSHEQYF,TGTGCCAGCAGTGAAGCGTTCGGGGCCCTCTCCCACGAGCAGTACTTC
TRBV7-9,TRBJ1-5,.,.,CASSFGPPGGDSNQPQHF,TGTGCCAGCAGCTTTGGGCCCCCTGGTGGGGATAGCAATCAGCCCCAGCATTTT
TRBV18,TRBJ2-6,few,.,CASSRDSGANVLTF,TGTGCCAGCTCACGGGACTCTGGGGCCAACGTCCTGACTTTC
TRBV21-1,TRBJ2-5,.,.,CASTETGGEGETQYF,TGTGCCAGCACCGAAACAGGGGGTGAGGGCGAGACCCAGTACTTC
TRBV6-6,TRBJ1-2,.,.,CASSYNTRAGYGYTF,TGTGCCAGCAGTTACAATACGAGGGCTGGCTATGGCTACACCTTC
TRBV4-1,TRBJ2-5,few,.,CASSQGVLETQYF,TGCGCCAGCAGCCAAGGAGTATTAGAGACCCAGTACTTC
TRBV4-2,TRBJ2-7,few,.,CASSQDRGPGAYEQYF,TGTGCCAGCAGCCAAGATCGAGGCCCGGGGGCCTACGAGCAGTACTTC
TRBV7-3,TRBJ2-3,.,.,CASSDSLWDTQYF,TGTGCCAGCTCCGACAGTCTTTGGGATACGCAGTATTTT
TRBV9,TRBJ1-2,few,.,CASSWGLNYGYTF,TGTGCCAGCTCCTGGGGACTGAACTATGGCTACACCTTC
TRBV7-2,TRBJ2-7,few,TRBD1,CASSTQGAAYEQYF,TGTGCCAGCAGCACACAGGGGGCGGCCTACGAGCAGTACTTC
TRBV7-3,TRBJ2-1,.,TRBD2,CASSTRTSNEQFF,TGTGCCAGCAGTACCCGGACTAGCAATGAGCAGTTCTTC
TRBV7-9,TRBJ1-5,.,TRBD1,CASSSTGYDQPQHF,TGTGCCAGCAGCTCGACAGGGTATGATCAGCCCCAGCATTTT
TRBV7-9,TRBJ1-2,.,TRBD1,CASSFRQGDGYTF,TGTGCCAGCAGCTTCCGACAGGGAGATGGCTACACCTTC
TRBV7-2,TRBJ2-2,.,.,CASSLALRGWTGELFF,TGTGCCAGCAGCTTAGCCTTACGGGGATGGACCGGGGAGCTGTTTTTT
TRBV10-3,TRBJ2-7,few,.,CAILRGPYNEQYF,TGTGCCATCTTGCGGGGCCCTTATAACGAGCAGTACTTC
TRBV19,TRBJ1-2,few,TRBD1,CASSPPQGRYGYTF,TGTGCCAGTAGCCCCCCACAGGGGAGGTATGGCTACACCTTC
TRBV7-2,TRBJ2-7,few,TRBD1,CASSPWDRGSEQYF,TGTGCCAGCAGCCCATGGGACAGGGGATCCGAGCAGTACTTC
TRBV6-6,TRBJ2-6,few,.,CASSYRSGANVLTF,TGTGCCAGCAGTTATCGCTCTGGGGCCAACGTCCTGACTTTC
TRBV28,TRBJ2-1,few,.,CASRKSRPTNEQFF,TGTGCCAGCAGAAAGTCCAGGCCTACCAATGAGCAGTTCTTC
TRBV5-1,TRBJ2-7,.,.,CASSSNPLNYEQYF,TGCGCCAGCAGCTCCAACCCCCTTAACTACGAGCAGTACTTC
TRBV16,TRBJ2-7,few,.,CASSRGGRAPYEQYF,TGTGCCAGCAGCCGGGGGGGCAGGGCCCCCTACGAGCAGTACTTC
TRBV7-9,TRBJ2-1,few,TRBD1,CASSLLTKDRVYNEQFF,TGTGCCAGCAGCTTACTCACGAAAGACAGGGTGTACAATGAGCAGTTCTTC
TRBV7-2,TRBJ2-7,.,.,CASSSRVYEQYF,TGTGCCAGCAGCTCCAGGGTCTACGAGCAGTACTTC
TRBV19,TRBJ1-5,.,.,CASKRQVIGNQPQHF,TGTGCTAGTAAAAGACAGGTTATCGGCAATCAGCCCCAGCATTTT
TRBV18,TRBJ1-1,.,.,CASSPSRQVNTEAFF,TGTGCCAGCTCACCGTCGAGACAGGTGAACACTGAAGCTTTCTTT
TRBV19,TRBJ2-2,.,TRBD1,CASSIRGTGNTGELFF,TGTGCCAGTAGTATAAGGGGGACAGGTAACACCGGGGAGCTGTTTTTT
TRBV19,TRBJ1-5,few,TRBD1,CASIPTGQGGQPQHF,TGTGCCAGTATTCCAACGGGACAGGGGGGTCAGCCCCAGCATTTT
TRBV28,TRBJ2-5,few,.,CASSRGDAMETQYF,TGTGCCAGCAGTCGGGGTGATGCGATGGAGACCCAGTACTTC
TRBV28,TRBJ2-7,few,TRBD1,CASGIGQGPDEQYF,TGTGCCAGCGGAATCGGACAGGGGCCAGACGAGCAGTACTTC
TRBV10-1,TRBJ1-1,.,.,CASNRVRDMNTEAFF,TGCGCCAGCAACCGCGTTCGGGATATGAACACTGAAGCTTTCTTT
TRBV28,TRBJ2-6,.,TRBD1,CASSSFPGTGSSGANVLTF,TGTGCCAGCAGCTCGTTTCCCGGGACAGGAAGCTCTGGGGCCAACGTCCTGACTTTC
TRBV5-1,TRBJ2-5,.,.,CASSLTVQETQYF,TGCGCCAGCAGCTTGACGGTCCAAGAGACCCAGTACTTC
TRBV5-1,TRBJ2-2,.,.,CASSPGGTANTGELFF,TGCGCCAGCAGCCCGGGAGGGACAGCTAACACCGGGGAGCTGTTTTTT
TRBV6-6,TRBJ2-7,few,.,CASTNWRSGHEQYF,TGTGCCAGCACTAACTGGAGATCTGGCCACGAGCAGTACTTC
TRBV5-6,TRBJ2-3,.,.,CASSLRKGWADTQYF,TGTGCCAGCAGCCTTCGGAAGGGTTGGGCAGATACGCAGTATTTT
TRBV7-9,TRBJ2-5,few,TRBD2,CASSHLRGSGRETQYF,TGTGCCAGCAGCCACCTTCGGGGTAGCGGGAGAGAGACCCAGTACTTC
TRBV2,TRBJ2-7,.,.,CASKGGEQYF,TGTGCCAGCAAGGGCGGCGAGCAGTACTTC
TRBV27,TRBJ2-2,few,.,CASIKRLGRQNTGELFF,TGTGCCAGCATCAAACGACTCGGACGACAGAACACCGGGGAGCTGTTTTTT
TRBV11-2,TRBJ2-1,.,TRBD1,CASTNTGTGGYNEQFF,TGTGCCAGCACAAATACCGGGACAGGGGGATACAATGAGCAGTTCTTC
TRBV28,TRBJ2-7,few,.,CASRTRYEQYF,TGTGCCAGCAGGACCCGCTACGAGCAGTACTTC
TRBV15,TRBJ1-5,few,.,CATRGGLGNQPQHF,TGTGCCACCCGGGGGGGTCTGGGGAATCAGCCCCAGCATTTT
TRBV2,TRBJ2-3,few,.,CASSDGAPDTQYF,TGTGCCAGCAGTGACGGGGCTCCGGATACGCAGTATTTT
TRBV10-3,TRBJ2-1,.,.,CAISERPRDDKHYNEQFF,TGTGCCATCAGTGAGCGGCCCCGGGACGACAAACACTACAATGAGCAGTTCTTC
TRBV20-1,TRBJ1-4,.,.,CSAGFNEKLFF,TGCAGTGCTGGGTTTAATGAAAAACTGTTTTTT
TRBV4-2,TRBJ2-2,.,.,CASSQASRGTGELFF,TGTGCCAGCAGCCAAGCTTCACGCGGCACCGGGGAGCTGTTTTTT
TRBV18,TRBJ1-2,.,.,CASSHPTGPQGGYTF,TGTGCCAGCTCACATCCAACAGGACCCCAGGGAGGCTACACCTTC